This TCR beta chain was captured in a study of cytomegalovirus exposure and HLA in healthy donors. Overall study context: A prior analysis found 117 million unique TCR beta sequences from approximately 200 million T cells.

Whole-study results and caveats: An analysis done earlier found most TCR beta V segments productive about 87% or about 30% of the time. Reportedly, HLA-A and HLA-B alleles of most subjects were accurately predicted from TCR beta.

13 Jbeta primers and 60 Vbeta primers were used for the PCR. Assay: immunoSEQ multiplex PCR; the TCRdb copy retains only in-frame clones and omits some. The sample includes 100,000 to 150,000 clones, approximately 80% of them seen just once. The CDR3 extends over 16 amino acids. The germline V and J ends were trimmed by 0 bases and 5 bases, with 16 bases remaining between them. Germline V lookup: CDR1 SGHDT, CDR2 YYEEEE. This clone was counted between two and nine times. Its cognate antigen is unknown. Sequencing used PBMCs. The rearrangement links TRBV5-6 to TRBJ2-3, with D possibly being TRBD1 (6 bases). The sequence was collected from a girl aged 2-9 years in good health and CMV-seronegative. Written as DNA, the CDR3 is TGTGCCAGCAGCTTGGTCGGGCAGGGGTCGGGAGATACGCAGTATTTT. It yields the protein CASSLVGQGSGDTQYF.